The sequence of this T cell receptor (beta chain) was determined in a study of response to subunit inactivated influenza vaccine. Findings of the study overall: After each seasonal influenza vaccination, few new T cells are recruited, the authors suggested.

As to this clonotype: Its antigen is not known.

The germline CDR1 and CDR2 sequences are SGDLS and YYNGEE. This CDR3 has 15 residues. V dropped 3 bases and J dropped 4 bases, with 14 bases sitting between them. TCRdb independently ran MiXCR on the RT-PCR reads; one entry per CDR3 protein. The repertoire consists of about 310,000 distinct CDR3 sequences, with around 22% occurring once and the leading ten covering about 9.3%. This receptor was taken from a man aged 50 to 69 who received an inactivated influenza vaccine. The rearrangement links TRBV9 to TRBJ1-3; maybe TRBD1 (5 bases). Sample: PBMCs from blood, taken 21 months after vaccination. The CDR3 DNA reads TGTGCCAGCAGCGCCCTCCAGGGAGTCGGAAACACCATATATTTT. Protein sequence: CASSALQGVGNTIYF.